This T cell receptor (beta chain) was retrieved from a study of shared clonotypes between healthy human individuals. CD45RO-negative, CCR7-positively selected cells formed the naive CD8 fraction, excluding terminally differentiated effector memory CD45RA+ cells. Deep was the level used in running the assay. Original analysis: ImmunoSEQ supplied junction-only sequences lacking quality scores, so filtering was different. Assay used: immunoSEQ multiplex PCR; TCRdb lists only in-frame clones, some missing. Clonal size and the V and J genes are those of that table, whereas D and trimming came from the DNA. The profile shows about 2 million clones, about 95% of them singletons. CDR3 size: 17 residues. Germline V gives CDR1 LGHNA, CDR2 YSLEER. V lost 0 bases, J lost 5 bases, and 19 bases lay in between.

The sample taken for sequencing was naive CD8+ T cells sorted from blood. The source is a man aged 18 to 30 in good health. The rearrangement joins TRBV4-3 to TRBJ1-1, with a possible D match to TRBD1 (5 bases). The CDR3: CASSQDGISERGTEAFF. In DNA, the CDR3 is TGCGCCAGCAGCCAAGATGGCATTTCGGAGAGGGGAACTGAAGCTTTCTTT.